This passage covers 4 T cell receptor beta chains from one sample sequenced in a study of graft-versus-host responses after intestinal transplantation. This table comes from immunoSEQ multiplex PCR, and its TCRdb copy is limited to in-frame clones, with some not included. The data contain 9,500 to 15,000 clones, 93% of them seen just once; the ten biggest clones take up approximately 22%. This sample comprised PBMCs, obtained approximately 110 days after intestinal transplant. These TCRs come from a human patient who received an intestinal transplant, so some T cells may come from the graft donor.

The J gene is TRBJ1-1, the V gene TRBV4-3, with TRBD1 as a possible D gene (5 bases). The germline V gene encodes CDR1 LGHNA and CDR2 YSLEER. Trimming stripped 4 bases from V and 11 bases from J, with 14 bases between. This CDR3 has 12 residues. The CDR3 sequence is CASSPGGYRAFF. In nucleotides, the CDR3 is TGCGCCAGCAGCCCCGGGGGATATCGCGCTTTCTTT.

CDR3 loop: CASSYGWTATDTQYF. Written as DNA, the CDR3 is TGTGCCAGCAGTTACGGGTGGACTGCCACAGATACGCAGTATTTT. V is TRBV6-5 and J is TRBJ2-3, with TRBD2 as a possible D gene (5 bases). The CDR3 is 15 amino acids. Germline assignment: CDR1 MNHEY and CDR2 SVGAGI. The germline V and J ends were trimmed by 2 bases and 2 bases, with 11 bases remaining between them.

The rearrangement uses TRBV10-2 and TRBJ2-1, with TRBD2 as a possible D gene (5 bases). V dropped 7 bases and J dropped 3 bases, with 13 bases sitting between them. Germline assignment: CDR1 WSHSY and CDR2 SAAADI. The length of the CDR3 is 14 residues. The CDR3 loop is CASNAGPFYNEQFF. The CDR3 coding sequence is TGCGCCAGCAATGCGGGTCCCTTCTACAATGAGCAGTTCTTC.

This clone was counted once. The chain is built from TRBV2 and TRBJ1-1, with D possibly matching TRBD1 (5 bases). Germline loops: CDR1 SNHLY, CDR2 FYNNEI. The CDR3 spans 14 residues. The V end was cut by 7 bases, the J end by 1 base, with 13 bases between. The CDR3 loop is CASKGPSRNTEAFF. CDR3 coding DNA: TGTGCCAGCAAGGGGCCCTCACGGAACACTGAAGCTTTCTTT.